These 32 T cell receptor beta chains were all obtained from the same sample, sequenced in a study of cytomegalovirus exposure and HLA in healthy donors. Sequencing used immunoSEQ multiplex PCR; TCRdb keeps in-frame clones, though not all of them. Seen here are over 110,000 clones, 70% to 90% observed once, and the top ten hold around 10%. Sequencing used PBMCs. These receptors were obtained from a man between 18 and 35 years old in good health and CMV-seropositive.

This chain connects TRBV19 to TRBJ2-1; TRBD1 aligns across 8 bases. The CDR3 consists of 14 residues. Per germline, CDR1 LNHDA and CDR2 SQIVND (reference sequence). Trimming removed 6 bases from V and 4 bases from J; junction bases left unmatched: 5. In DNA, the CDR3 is TGTGCCAGTAGGGGGACAGGAGGTTACAATGAGCAGTTCTTC. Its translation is CASRGTGGYNEQFF.

The CDR3 nucleotides are TGCGCCAGCAGTCCTCCGACAGGGCAAGAGACCCAGTACTTC. The encoded protein is CASSPPTGQETQYF. The chain is built from TRBV10-1 and TRBJ2-5, with 7 bases matching TRBD1. The trim removed 5 bases at V and 2 bases at J, leaving 5 bases unmatched. There are 14 residues in the CDR3. Germline V lookup: CDR1 WNHNN, CDR2 SYGVQD (reference sequence).

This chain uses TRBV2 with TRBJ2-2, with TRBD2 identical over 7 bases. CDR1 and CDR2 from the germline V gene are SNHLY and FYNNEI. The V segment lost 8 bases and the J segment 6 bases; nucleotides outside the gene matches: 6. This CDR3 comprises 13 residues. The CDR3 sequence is CASSGGASGELFF. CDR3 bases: TGTGCCAGCTCGGGGGGAGCGTCCGGGGAGCTGTTTTTT.

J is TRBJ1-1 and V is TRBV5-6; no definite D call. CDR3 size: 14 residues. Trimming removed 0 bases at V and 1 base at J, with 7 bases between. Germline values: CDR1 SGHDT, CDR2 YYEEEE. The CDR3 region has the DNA TGTGCCAGCAGCTTGGCGCGATCGAACACTGAAGCTTTCTTT. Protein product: CASSLARSNTEAFF.

The CDR3 is CASSYLGGPPLDEQFF. The CDR3, as DNA: TGTGCCAGCAGTTACCTGGGGGGGCCCCCCTTGGATGAGCAGTTCTTC. The chain has TRBV6-6 and TRBJ2-1; possibly TRBD2 for D (7 bases). Germline V gives CDR1 MNHNY, CDR2 SVGAGI (reference sequence). The length of the CDR3 is 16 residues. Deletions cut 2 bases from V and 8 bases from J, with 19 bases between.

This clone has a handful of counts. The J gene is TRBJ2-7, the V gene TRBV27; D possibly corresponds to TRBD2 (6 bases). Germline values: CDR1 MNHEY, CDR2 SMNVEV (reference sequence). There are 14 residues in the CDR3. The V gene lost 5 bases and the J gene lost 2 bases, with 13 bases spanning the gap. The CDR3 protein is CASSRSGATYEQYF. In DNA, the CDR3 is TGTGCCAGCAGTCGATCGGGAGCCACCTACGAGCAGTACTTC.

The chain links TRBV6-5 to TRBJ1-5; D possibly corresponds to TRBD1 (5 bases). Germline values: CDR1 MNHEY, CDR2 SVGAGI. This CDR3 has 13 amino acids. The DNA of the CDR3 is TGTACATCACGGGCAGGGCAAAATCAGCCCCAGCATTTT. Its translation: CTSRAGQNQPQHF.

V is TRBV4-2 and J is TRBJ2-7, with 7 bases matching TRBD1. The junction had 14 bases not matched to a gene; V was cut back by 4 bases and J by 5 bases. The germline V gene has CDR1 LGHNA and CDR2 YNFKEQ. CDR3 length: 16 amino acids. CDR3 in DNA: TGTGCCAGCAGCCGAGATCCCTCCGCAGGGGGAGACGAGCAGTACTTC. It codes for CASSRDPSAGGDEQYF.

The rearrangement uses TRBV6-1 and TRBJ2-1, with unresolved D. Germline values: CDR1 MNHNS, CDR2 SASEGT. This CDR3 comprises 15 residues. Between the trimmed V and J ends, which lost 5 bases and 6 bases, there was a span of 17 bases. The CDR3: CASSTRLDSANEQFF. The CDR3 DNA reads TGTGCCAGCAGTACCCGACTTGACTCTGCCAATGAGCAGTTCTTC.

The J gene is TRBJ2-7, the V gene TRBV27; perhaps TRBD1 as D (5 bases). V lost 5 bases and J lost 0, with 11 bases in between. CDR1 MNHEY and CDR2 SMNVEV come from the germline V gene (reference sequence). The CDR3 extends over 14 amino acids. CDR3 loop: CASSPTDTSYEQYF. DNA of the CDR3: TGTGCCAGCAGTCCGACGGACACCTCCTACGAGCAGTACTTC.

The CDR3 is CASSGSVGDLGFNYGYTF. In nucleotides, the CDR3 is TGTGCCAGCAGTGGATCCGTTGGGGACTTAGGCTTTAACTATGGCTACACCTTC. This chain joins TRBV28 and TRBJ1-2; a possible D gene is TRBD1 (5 bases). The length of the CDR3 is 18 residues. Trimming stripped 5 bases from V and 1 base from J, with 23 bases between. Germline V gene lookup returns CDR1 MDHEN and CDR2 SYDVKM.

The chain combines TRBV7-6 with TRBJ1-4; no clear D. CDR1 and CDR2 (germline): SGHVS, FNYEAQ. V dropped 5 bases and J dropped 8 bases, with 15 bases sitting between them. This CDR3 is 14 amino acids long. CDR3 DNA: TGTGCCAGCAGCAGCCCAGGTATTGGAGAAAAACTGTTTTTT. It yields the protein CASSSPGIGEKLFF.

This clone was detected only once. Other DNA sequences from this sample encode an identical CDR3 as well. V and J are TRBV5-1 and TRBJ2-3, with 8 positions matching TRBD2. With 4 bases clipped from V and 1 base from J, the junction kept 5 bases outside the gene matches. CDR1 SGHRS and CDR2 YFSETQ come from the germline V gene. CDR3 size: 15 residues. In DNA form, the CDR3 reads TGCGCCAGCAGCCCCGGGACTAGGGGCACAGATACGCAGTATTTT. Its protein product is CASSPGTRGTDTQYF.

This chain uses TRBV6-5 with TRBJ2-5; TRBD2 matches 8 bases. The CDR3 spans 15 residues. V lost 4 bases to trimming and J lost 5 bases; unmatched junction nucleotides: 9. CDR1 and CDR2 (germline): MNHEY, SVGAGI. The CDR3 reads CASSLRGGSGETQYF. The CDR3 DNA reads TGTGCCAGCAGTTTACGCGGGGGGTCGGGGGAGACCCAGTACTTC.

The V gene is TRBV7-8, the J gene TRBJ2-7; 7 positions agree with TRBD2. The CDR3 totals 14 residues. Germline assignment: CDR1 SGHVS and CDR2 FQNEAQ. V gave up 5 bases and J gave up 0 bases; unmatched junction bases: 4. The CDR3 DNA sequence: TGTGCCAGCAGCCCCCGGGACTACTCCTACGAGCAGTACTTC. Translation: CASSPRDYSYEQYF.

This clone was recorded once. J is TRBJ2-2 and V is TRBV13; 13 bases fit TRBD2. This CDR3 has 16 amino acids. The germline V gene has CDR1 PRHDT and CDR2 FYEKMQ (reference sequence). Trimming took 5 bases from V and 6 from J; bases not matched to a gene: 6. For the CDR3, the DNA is TGTGCCAGCAGCCAAGGACTAGCGGGAGCCCCCGGGGAGCTGTTTTTT. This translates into CASSQGLAGAPGELFF.

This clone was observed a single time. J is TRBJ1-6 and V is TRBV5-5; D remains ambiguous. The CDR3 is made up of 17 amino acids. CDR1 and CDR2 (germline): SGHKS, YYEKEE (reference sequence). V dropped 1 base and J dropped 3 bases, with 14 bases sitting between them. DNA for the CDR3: TGTGCCAGCAGCTTGAGGGAGACGGAGATCTATAATTCACCCCTCCACTTT. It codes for CASSLRETEIYNSPLHF.

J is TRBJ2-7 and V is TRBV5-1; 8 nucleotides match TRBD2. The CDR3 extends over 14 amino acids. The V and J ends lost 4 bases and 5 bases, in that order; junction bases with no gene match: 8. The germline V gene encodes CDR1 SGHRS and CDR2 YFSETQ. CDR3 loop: CASSTGLGNNEQYF. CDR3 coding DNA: TGCGCCAGCAGCACGGGACTAGGGAACAACGAGCAGTACTTC.

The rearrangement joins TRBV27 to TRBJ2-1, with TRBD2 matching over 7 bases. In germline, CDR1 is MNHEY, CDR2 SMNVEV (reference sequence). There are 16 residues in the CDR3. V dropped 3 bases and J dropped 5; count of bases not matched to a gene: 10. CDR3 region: CASSFRTRSSHNEQFF. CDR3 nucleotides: TGTGCCAGCAGTTTCCGGACTAGATCATCCCACAATGAGCAGTTCTTC.

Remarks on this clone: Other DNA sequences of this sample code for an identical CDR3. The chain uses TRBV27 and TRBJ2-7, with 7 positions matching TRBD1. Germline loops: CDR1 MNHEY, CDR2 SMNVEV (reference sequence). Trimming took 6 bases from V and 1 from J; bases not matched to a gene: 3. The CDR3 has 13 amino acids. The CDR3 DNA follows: TGTGCCAGCAGGAGACAGGGATCCTACGAGCAGTACTTC. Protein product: CASRRQGSYEQYF.

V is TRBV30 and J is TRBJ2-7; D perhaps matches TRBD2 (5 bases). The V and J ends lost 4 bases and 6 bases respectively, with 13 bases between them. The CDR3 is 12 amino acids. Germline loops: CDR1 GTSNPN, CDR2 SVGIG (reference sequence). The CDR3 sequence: CAWIPLGGEQYF. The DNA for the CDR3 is TGTGCCTGGATTCCCCTCGGAGGCGAGCAGTACTTC.

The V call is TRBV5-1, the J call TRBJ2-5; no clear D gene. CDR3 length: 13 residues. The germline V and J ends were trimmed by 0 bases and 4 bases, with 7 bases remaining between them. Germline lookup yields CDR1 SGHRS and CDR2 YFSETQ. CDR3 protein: CASSLASGETQYF. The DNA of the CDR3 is TGCGCCAGCAGCTTGGCGTCGGGAGAGACCCAGTACTTC.

The DNA for the CDR3 is TGTGCCAGCAGCGCCGGAGGGACAGGGGACTCACCCCTCCACTTT. It translates to CASSAGGTGDSPLHF. J is TRBJ1-6 and V is TRBV5-4; 10 bases are shared with TRBD1. Germline CDR1 reads SGHNT; CDR2 reads YYREEE (reference sequence). V shed 4 bases and J 10 bases; nucleotides not matched to a gene: 8. The CDR3 consists of 15 residues.

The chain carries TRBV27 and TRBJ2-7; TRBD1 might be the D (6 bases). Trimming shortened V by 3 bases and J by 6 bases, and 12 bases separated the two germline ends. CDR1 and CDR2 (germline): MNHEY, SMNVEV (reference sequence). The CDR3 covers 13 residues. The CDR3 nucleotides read TGTGCCAGCAGTTTTGGGGGCCCGGGCGAGCAGTACTTC. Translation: CASSFGGPGEQYF.

The CDR3 loop is CASSLGSVDRVPRGELFF. The CDR3 nucleotides are TGCGCCAGCAGCTTGGGGTCGGTCGACCGGGTTCCCCGCGGGGAGCTGTTTTTT. The J gene is TRBJ2-2, the V gene TRBV5-1; D remains unclear. The CDR3 has 18 residues. V lost 0 bases to trimming and J lost 7 bases, with 22 bases between them. The V gene's germline CDR1 is SGHRS and CDR2 YFSETQ.

The CDR3: CASSDGRRRQGPDCTQYF. The DNA for the CDR3 is TGTGCCAGCAGTGATGGACGCCGAAGACAGGGACCCGATTGTACCCAGTACTTC. V usage is TRBV6-4 and J usage is TRBJ2-5; 7 nucleotides match TRBD1. Germline V gene data show CDR1 as MRHNA and CDR2 as SNTAGT. Trimming cost V 3 bases and J 8 bases; bases outside gene matches: 21. CDR3 size: 18 residues.

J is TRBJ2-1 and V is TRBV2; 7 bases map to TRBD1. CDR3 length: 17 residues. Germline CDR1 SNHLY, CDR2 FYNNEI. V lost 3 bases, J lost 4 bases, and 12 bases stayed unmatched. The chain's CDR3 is CASSEELIRGPYNEQFF. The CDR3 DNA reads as TGTGCCAGCAGTGAGGAATTGATAAGGGGGCCATACAATGAGCAGTTCTTC. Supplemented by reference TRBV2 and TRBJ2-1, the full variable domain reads EPEVTQTPSHQVTQMGQEVILRCVPISNHLYFYWYRQILGQKVEFLVSFYNNEISEKSEIFDDQFSVERPDGSNFTLKIRSTKLEDSAMYFCASSEELIRGPYNEQFFGPGTRLTVL.

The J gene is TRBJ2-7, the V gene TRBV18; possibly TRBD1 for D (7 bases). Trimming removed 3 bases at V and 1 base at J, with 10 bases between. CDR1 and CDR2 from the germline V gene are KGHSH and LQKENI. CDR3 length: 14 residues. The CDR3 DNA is TGTGCCAGCTCACCGCCAGGGGGGTCCTACGAGCAGTACTTC. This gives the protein CASSPPGGSYEQYF.

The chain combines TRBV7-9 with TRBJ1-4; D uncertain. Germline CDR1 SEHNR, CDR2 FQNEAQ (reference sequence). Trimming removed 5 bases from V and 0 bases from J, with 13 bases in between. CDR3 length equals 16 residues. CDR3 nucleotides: TGTGCCAGCAGCCGGGGTCAGTGGGCAACTAATGAAAAACTGTTTTTT. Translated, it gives CASSRGQWATNEKLFF.

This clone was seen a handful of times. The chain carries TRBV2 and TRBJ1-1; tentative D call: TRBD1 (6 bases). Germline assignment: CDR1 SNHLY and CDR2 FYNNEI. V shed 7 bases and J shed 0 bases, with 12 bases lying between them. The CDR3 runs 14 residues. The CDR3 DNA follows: TGTGCCAGCACCGGACAGATCGTGAACACTGAAGCTTTCTTT. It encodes CASTGQIVNTEAFF.

The CDR3 nucleotides read TGTGCAAGTCGCGACGAAGCCCTTGACAGGGATTCCCTCTATAATTCACCCCTCCACTTT. Protein sequence: CASRDEALDRDSLYNSPLHF. The chain links TRBV12-2 to TRBJ1-6; the listed D gene, TRBD1, was not tested against the DNA. TRBV12-2 is listed as a pseudogene. The CDR3 has 20 residues.

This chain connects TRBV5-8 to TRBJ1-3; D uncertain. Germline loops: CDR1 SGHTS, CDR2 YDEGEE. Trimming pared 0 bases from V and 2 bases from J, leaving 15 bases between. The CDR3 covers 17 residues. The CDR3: CASSLVFYREPGNTIYF. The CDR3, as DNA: TGTGCCAGCAGCTTGGTGTTCTATAGAGAGCCTGGAAACACCATATATTTT.